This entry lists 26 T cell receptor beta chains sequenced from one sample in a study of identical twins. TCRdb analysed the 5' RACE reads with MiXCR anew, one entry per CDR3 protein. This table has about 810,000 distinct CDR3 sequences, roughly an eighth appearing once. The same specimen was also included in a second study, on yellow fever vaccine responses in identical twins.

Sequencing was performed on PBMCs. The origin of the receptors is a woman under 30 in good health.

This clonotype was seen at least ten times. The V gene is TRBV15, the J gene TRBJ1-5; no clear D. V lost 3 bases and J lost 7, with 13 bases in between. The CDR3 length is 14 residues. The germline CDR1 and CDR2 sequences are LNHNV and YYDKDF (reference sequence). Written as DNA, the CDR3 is TGTGCCACCAGCAGTGAGGTCGGGCTGCAGCCCCAGCATTTT. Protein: CATSSEVGLQPQHF. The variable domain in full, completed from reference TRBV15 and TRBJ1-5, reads DAMVIQNPRYQVTQFGKPVTLSCSQTLNHNVMYWYQQKSSQAPKLLFHYYDKDFNNEADTPDNFQSRRPNTSFCFLDIRSPGLGDTAMYLCATSSEVGLQPQHFGDGTRLSIL.

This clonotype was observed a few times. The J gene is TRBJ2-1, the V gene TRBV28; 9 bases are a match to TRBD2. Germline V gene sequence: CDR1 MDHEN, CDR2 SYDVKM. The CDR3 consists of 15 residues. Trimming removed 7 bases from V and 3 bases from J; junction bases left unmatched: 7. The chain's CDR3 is CASKSSRGGYNEQFF. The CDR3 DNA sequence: TGTGCCAGCAAGTCCTCGCGGGGGGGCTACAATGAGCAGTTCTTC.

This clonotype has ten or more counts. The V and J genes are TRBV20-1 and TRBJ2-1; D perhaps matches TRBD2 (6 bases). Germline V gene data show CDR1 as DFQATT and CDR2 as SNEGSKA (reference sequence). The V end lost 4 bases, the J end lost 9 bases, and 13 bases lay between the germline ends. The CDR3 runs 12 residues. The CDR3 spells CSAMGLLGEQFF. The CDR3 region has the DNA TGCAGTGCTATGGGACTCCTCGGTGAGCAGTTCTTC.

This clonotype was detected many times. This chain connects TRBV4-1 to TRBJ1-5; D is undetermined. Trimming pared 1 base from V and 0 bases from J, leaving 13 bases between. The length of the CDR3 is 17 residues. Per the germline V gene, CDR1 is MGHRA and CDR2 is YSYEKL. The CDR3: CASSQVYGEYSNQPQHF. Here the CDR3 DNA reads TGCGCCAGCAGCCAAGTTTACGGGGAGTATAGCAATCAGCCCCAGCATTTT.

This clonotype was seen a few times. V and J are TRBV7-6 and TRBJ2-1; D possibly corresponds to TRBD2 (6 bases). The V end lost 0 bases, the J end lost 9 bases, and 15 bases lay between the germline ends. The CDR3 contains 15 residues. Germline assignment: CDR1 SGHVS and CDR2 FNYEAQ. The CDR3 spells CASSLAFGASVEQFF. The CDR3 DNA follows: TGTGCCAGCAGCTTAGCGTTCGGGGCTAGCGTTGAGCAGTTCTTC.

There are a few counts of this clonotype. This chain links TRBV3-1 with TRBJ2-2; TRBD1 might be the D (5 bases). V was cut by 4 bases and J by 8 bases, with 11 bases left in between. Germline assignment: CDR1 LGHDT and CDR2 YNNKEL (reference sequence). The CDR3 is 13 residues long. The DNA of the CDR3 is TGTGCCAGCAGCCGGACACTGGAAGGGGAGCTGTTTTTT. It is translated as CASSRTLEGELFF.

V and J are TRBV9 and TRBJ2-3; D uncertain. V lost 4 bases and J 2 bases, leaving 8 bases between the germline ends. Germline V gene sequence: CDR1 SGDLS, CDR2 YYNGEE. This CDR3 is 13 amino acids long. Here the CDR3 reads CASSTFHTDTQYF. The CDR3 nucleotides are TGTGCCAGCAGCACTTTCCACACAGATACGCAGTATTTT.

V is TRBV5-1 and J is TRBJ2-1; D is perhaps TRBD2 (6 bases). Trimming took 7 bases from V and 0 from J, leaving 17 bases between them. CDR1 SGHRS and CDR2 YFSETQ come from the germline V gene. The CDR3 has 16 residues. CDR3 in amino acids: CASGGREILSYNEQFF. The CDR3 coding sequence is TGCGCCAGCGGAGGGCGAGAGATTCTCTCCTACAATGAGCAGTTCTTC. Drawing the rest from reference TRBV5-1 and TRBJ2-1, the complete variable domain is KAGVTQTPRYLIKTRGQQVTLSCSPISGHRSVSWYQQTPGQGLQFLFEYFSETQRNKGNFPGRFSGRQFSNSRSEMNVSTLELGDSALYLCASGGREILSYNEQFFGPGTRLTVL.

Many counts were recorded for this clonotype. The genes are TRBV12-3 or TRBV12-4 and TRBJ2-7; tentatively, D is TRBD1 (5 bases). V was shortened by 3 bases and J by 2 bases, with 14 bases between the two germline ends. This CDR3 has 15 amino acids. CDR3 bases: TGTGCCAGCAGTTTCGTAATCGCAGGGACCTACGAGCAGTACTTC. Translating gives CASSFVIAGTYEQYF.

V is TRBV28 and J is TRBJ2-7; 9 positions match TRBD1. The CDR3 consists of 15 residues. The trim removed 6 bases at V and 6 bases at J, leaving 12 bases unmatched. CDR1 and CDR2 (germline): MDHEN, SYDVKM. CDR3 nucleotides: TGTGCCAGCAGCCCCGGGACAGGGACGTGGCTCGAGCAGTACGTC. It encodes CASSPGTGTWLEQYV.

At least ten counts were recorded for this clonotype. CDR3 protein: CASSLVILGRGHEQYF. As DNA, the CDR3 is TGTGCCAGCAGTTTAGTCATCCTAGGCAGGGGGCACGAGCAGTACTTC. V usage is TRBV12-3 or TRBV12-4 and J usage is TRBJ2-7, with 8 positions matching TRBD1. CDR3 size: 16 residues. Losses at the gene ends were 1 base for V and 5 bases for J; bases not matched to a gene: 10.

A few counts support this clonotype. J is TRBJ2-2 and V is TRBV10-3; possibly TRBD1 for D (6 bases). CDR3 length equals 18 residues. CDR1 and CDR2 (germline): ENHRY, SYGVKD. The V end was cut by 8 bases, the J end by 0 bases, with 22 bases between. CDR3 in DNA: TGTGCCATCGGAAACCGGGACATAGCCTTACCGAACACCGGGGAGCTGTTTTTT. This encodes CAIGNRDIALPNTGELFF.

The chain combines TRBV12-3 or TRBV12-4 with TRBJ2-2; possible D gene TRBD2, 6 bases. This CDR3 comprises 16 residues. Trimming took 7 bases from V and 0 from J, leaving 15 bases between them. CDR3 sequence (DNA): TGTGCCAGCACCCAACCCGGGACTGCGAACACCGGGGAGCTGTTTTTT. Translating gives CASTQPGTANTGELFF.

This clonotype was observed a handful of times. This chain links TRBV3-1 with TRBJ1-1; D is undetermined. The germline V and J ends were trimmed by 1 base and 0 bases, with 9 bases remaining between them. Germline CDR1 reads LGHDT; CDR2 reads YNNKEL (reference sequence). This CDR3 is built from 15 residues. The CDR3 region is CASSQGGRMNTEAFF. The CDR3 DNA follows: TGTGCCAGCAGCCAAGGAGGTCGCATGAACACTGAAGCTTTCTTT.

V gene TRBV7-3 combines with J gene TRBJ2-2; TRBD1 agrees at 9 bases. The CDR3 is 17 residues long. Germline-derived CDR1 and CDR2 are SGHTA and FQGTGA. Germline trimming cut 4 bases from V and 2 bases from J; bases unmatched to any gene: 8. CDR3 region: CASSSMTGGVNTGELFF. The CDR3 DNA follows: TGTGCCAGCAGCTCTATGACAGGGGGGGTAAACACCGGGGAGCTGTTTTTT. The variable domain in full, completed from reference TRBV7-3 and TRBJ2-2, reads GAGVSQTPSNKVTEKGKYVELRCDPISGHTALYWYRQSLGQGPEFLIYFQGTGAADDSGLPNDRFFAVRPEGSVSTLKIQRTERGDSAVYLCASSSMTGGVNTGELFFGEGSRLTVL.

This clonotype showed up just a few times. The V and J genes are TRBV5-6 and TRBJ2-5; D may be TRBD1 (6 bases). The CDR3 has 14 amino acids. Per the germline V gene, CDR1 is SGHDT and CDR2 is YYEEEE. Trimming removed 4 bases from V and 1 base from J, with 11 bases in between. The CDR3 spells CASSTGQTQETQYF. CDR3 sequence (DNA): TGTGCCAGCAGCACCGGACAGACCCAAGAGACCCAGTACTTC.

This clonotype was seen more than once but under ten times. CDR3 protein: CASSYSPGANYGYTF. In DNA form, the CDR3 reads TGTGCCAGCAGTTACTCGCCAGGGGCCAACTATGGCTACACCTTC. The genes are TRBV6-5 and TRBJ1-2, with D possibly matching TRBD1 (6 bases). V was cut by 0 bases and J by 2 bases, with 10 bases left in between. Germline values: CDR1 MNHEY, CDR2 SVGAGI. The CDR3 is 15 residues long.

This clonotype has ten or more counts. The CDR3, as DNA: TGTGCCAGCAGACCTCCCAGGGGGAGGAAGGGCACAGATACGCAGTATTTT. This codes for CASRPPRGRKGTDTQYF. The rearrangement joins TRBV28 to TRBJ2-3; a weak D match, TRBD1 (7 bases). The CDR3 runs to 17 residues. Trimming cost V 6 bases and J 1 base, with 20 bases left between them. The germline V gene has CDR1 MDHEN and CDR2 SYDVKM.

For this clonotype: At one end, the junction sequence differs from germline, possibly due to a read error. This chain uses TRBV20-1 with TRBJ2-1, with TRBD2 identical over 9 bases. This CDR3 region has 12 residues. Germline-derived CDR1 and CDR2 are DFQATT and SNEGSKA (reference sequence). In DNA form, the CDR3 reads TGCAGTACTAGTAGCGGGGGAAAAGAGCAGTTCTTC. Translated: CSTSSGGKEQFF.

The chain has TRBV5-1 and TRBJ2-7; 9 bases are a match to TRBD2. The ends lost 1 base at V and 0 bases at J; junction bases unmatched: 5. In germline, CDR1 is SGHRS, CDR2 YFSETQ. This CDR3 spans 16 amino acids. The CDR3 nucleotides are TGCGCCAGCAGCTTGCCGGGACTAGCCCGCTCCTACGAGCAGTACTTC. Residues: CASSLPGLARSYEQYF.

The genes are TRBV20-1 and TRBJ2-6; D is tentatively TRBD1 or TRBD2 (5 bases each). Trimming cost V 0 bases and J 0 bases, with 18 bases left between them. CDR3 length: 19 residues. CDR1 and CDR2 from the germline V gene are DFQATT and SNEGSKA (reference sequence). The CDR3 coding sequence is TGCAGTGCTAGAGATCGCTGGGGGTCAGAAAGCTCTGGGGCCAACGTCCTGACTTTC. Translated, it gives CSARDRWGSESSGANVLTF.

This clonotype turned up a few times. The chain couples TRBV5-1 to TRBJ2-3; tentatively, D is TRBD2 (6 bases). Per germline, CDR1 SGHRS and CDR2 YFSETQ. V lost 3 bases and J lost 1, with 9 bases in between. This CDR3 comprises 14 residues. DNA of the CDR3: TGCGCCAGCAGCTATAGACTAGGCACAGATACGCAGTATTTT. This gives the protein CASSYRLGTDTQYF.

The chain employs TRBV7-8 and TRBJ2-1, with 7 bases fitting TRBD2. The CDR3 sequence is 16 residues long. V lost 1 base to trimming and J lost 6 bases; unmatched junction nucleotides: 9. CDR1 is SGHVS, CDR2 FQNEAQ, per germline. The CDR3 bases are TGTGCCAGCAGCTTAGGGGGAGGGGTGGGGGGCAATGAGCAGTTCTTC. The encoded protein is CASSLGGGVGGNEQFF.

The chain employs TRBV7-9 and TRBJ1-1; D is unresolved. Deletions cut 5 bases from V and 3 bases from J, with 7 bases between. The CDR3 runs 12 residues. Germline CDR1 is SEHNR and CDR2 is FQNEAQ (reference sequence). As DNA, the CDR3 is TGTGCCAGCAGCCCCGAGCACACTGAAGCTTTCTTT. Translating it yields CASSPEHTEAFF.

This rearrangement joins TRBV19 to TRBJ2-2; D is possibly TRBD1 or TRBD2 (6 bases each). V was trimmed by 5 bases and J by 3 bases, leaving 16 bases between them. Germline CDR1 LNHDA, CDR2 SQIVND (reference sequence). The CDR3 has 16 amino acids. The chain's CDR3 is CASSPGWGAYTGELFF. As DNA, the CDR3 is TGTGCCAGTAGTCCCGGTTGGGGGGCCTACACCGGGGAGCTGTTTTTT.

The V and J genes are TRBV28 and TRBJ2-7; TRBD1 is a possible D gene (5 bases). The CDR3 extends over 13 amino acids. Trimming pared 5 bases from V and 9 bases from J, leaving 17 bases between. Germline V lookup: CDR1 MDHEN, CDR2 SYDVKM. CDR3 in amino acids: CASSPPGLVLQYV. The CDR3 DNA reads TGTGCCAGCAGTCCCCCAGGGCTTGTCTTGCAGTACGTC.